This record looks at one TCR beta chain sequence and its context. The sample belongs to a study of blood T cell repertoires in COVID-19. Study at large: COVID-19 samples collected from the United States, Italy and Spain covered acute and convalescent phases.

V dropped 2 bases and J dropped 5; count of bases not matched to a gene: 8. Germline values: CDR1 MDHEN, CDR2 SYDVKM. The CDR3 totals 16 residues. Sequenced by immunoSEQ multiplex PCR; TCRdb stores in-frame clones only, minus some. This sample has approximately 130,000 clones, with 70% to 90% found just once. The sequencing sample was made of peripheral blood. The sequence was obtained from a human donor in a cohort sampled during active COVID-19. This chain links TRBV28 with TRBJ2-2; 7 positions match TRBD2. The CDR3 reads CASSLSSAGWTGELFF. CDR3 nucleotide sequence: TGTGCCAGCAGTTTAAGCTCAGCGGGATGGACCGGGGAGCTGTTTTTT. The whole variable domain, remainder taken from reference TRBV28 and TRBJ2-2, is DVKVTQSSRYLVKRTGEKVFLECVQDMDHENMFWYRQDPGLGLRLIYFSYDVKMKEKGDIPEGYSVSREKKERFSLILESASTNQTSMYLCASSLSSAGWTGELFFGEGSRLTVL.